The T cell receptor beta chain described here comes from a study of cytomegalovirus exposure and HLA in healthy donors. As for the study in general: Most donors, around 81% of a few hundred genotyped, fell in the Caucasian-associated ancestry cluster. Whole-study results and caveats: Investigators reported 150 to 200 TCR beta chains as tied to cytomegalovirus.

In the case of this clone: Its target is unknown.

This cohort consisted of healthy bone marrow donors. Donors were ostensibly healthy at sampling, although undocumented immune exposures were probable. Germline lookup yields CDR1 SGDLS and CDR2 YYNGEE. V lost 4 bases and J lost 7, with 12 bases in between. CDR3 size: 14 residues. The PCR was carried out with 60 Vbeta primers and 13 Jbeta primers. Sequencing was performed with immunoSEQ multiplex PCR; in TCRdb, only in-frame clones are kept and a portion is missing. The data show fewer than 250,000 clones, 60% to 85% seen once. The sequence derives from a middle-aged man in good health and CMV-seronegative. Material: PBMCs. The chain uses TRBV9 and TRBJ1-6, with D hard to call. The CDR3, as DNA: TGTGCCAGCAGCCTACAGCGGGGAAATTCACCCCTCCACTTT. This encodes CASSLQRGNSPLHF.